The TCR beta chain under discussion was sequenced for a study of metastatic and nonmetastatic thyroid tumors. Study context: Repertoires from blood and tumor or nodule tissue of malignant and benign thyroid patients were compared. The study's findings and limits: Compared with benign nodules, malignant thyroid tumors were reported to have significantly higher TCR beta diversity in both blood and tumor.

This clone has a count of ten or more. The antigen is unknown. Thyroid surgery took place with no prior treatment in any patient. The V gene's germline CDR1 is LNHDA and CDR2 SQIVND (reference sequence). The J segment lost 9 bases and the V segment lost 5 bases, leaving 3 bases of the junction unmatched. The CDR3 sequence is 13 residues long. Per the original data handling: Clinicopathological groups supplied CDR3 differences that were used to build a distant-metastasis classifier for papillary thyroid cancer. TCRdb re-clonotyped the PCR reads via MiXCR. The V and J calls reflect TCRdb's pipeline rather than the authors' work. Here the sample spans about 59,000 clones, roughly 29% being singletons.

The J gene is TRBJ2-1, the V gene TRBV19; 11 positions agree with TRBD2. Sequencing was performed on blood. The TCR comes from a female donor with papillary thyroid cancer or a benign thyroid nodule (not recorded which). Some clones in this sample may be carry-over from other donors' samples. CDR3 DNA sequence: TGTGCCAGTAGTTTCGGGACTAGCGGTGAGCAGTTCTTC. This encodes CASSFGTSGEQFF.